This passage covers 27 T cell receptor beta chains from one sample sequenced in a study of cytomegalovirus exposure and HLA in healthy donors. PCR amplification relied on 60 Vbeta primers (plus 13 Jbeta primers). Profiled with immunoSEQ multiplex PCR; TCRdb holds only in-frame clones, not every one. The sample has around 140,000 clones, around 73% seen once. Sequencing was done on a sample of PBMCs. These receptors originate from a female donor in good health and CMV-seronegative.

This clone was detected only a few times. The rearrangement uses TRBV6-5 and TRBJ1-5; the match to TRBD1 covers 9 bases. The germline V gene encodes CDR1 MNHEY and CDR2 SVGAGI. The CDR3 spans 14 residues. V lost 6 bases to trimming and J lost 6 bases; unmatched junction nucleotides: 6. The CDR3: CASRGDRESQPQHF. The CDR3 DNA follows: TGTGCCAGCAGAGGGGACAGGGAGAGTCAGCCCCAGCATTTT.

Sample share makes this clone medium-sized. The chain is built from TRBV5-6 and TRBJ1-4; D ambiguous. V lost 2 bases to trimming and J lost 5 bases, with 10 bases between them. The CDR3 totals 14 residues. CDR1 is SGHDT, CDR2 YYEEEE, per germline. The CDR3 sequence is CASSFQAMNEKLFF. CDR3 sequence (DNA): TGTGCCAGCAGCTTTCAGGCGATGAATGAAAAACTGTTTTTT.

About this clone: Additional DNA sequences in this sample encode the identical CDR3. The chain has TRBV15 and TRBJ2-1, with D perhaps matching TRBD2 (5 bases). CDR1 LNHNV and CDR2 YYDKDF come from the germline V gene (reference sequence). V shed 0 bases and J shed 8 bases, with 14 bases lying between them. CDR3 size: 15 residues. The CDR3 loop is CATSRDLGSGHEQFF. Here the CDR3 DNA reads TGTGCCACCAGCAGAGATTTGGGGAGTGGGCATGAGCAGTTCTTC.

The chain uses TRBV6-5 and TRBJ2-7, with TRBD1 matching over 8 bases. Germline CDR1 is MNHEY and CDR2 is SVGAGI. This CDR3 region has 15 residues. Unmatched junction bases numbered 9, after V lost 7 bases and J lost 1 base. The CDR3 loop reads CASKRGQGGSYEQYF. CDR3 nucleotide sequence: TGTGCCAGCAAAAGAGGACAGGGTGGATCCTACGAGCAGTACTTC.

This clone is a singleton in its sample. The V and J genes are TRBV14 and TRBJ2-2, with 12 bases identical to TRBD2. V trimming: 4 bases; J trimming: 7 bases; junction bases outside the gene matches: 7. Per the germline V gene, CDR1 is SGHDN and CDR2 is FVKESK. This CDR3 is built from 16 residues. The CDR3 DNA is TGTGCCAGCAGCCCCCTAGCGGGAGGGCCGAGCGGGGAGCTGTTTTTT. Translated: CASSPLAGGPSGELFF.

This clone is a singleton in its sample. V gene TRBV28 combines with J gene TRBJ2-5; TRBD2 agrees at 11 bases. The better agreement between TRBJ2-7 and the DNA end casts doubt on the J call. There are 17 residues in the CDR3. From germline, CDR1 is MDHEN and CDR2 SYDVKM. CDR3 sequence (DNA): TGTGCCAGCAGTTTAGGGACTAGCGGTGGGAGCTCCTACGAGCAGTACTTC. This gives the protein CASSLGTSGGSSYEQYF.

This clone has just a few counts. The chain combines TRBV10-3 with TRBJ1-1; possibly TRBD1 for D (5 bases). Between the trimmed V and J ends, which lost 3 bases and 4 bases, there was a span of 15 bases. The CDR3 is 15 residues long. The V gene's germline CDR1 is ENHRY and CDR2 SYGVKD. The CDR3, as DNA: TGTGCCATCAGTGATAAGGGAACAGGCCTCACTGAAGCTTTCTTT. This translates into CAISDKGTGLTEAFF.

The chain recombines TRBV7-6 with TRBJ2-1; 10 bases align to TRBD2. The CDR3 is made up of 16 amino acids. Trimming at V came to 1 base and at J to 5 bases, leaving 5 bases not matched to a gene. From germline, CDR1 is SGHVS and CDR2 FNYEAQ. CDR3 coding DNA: TGTGCCAGCAGCTTAGAGGTAGCGGGAGGTCACAATGAGCAGTTCTTC. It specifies CASSLEVAGGHNEQFF.

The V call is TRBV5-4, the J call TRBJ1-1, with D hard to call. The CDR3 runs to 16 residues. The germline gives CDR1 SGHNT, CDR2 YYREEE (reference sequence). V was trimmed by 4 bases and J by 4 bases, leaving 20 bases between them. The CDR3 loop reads CASSVGAEWVGTEAFF. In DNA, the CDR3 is TGTGCCAGCAGCGTGGGCGCGGAGTGGGTAGGCACTGAAGCTTTCTTT.

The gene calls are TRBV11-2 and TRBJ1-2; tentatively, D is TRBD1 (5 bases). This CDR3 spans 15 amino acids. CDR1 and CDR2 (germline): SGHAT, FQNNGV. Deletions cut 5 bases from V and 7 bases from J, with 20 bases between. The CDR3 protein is CASSVQQVYRPGYTF. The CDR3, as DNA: TGTGCCAGCAGCGTTCAACAGGTCTACCGCCCTGGCTACACCTTC.

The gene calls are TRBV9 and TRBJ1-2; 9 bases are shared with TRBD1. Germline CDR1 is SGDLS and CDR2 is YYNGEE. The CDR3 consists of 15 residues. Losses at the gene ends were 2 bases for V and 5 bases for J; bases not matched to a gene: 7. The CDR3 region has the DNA TGTGCCAGCAGCGTGGCCGGGACAGGGATGTATGGCTACACCTTC. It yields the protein CASSVAGTGMYGYTF.

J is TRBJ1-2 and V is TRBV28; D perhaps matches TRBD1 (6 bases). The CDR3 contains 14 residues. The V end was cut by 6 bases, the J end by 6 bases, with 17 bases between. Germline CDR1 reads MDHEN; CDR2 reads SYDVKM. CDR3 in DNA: TGTGCCAGCAGCCTACGGGGGGGGGCGCATGGCTACACCTTC. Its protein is CASSLRGGAHGYTF.

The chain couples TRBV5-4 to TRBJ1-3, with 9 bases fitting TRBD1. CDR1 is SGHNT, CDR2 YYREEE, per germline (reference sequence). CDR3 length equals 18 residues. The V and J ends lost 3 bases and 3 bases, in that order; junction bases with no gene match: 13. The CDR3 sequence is CASSSRLGQGFSGNTIYF. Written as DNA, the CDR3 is TGTGCCAGCAGCTCTCGACTCGGACAGGGGTTTAGTGGAAACACCATATATTTT.

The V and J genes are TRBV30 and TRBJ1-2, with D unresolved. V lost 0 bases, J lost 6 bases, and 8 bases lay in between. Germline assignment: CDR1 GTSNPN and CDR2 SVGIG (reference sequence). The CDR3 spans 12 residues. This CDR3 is CAWSVGNHGYTF. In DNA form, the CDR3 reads TGTGCCTGGAGTGTGGGCAACCATGGCTACACCTTC.

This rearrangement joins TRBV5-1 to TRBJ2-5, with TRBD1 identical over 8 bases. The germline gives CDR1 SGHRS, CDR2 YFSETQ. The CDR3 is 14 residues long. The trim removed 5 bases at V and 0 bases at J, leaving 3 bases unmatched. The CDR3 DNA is TGCGCCAGCAGGCGACAGGGGTACCAAGAGACCCAGTACTTC. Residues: CASRRQGYQETQYF. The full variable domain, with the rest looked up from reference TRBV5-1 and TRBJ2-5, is KAGVTQTPRYLIKTRGQQVTLSCSPISGHRSVSWYQQTPGQGLQFLFEYFSETQRNKGNFPGRFSGRQFSNSRSEMNVSTLELGDSALYLCASRRQGYQETQYFGPGTRLLVL.

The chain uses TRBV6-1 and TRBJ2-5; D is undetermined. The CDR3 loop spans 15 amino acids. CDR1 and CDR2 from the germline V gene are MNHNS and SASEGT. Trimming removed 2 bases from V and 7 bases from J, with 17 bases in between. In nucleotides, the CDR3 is TGTGCCAGCAGTGAAATGACGACAACCTCCGGGACCCAGTACTTC. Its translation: CASSEMTTTSGTQYF.

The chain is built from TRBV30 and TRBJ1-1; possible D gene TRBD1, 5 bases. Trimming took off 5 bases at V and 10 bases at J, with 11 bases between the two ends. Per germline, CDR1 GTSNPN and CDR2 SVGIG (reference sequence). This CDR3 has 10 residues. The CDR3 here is CAWGGVGAFF. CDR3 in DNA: TGTGCCTGGGGGGGGGTGGGAGCTTTCTTT.

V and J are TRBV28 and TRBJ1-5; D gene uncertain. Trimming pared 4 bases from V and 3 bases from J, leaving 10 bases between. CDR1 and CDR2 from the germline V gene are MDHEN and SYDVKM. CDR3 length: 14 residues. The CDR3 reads CASSSAPYNQPQHF. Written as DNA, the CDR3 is TGTGCCAGCAGTTCTGCGCCGTACAATCAGCCCCAGCATTTT.

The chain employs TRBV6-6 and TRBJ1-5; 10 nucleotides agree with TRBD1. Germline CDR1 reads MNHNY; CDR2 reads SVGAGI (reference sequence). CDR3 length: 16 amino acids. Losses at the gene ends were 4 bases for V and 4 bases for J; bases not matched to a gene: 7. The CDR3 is CASSLGGQGRNQPQHF. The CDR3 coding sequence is TGTGCCAGCAGTTTAGGGGGACAGGGGCGAAATCAGCCCCAGCATTTT.

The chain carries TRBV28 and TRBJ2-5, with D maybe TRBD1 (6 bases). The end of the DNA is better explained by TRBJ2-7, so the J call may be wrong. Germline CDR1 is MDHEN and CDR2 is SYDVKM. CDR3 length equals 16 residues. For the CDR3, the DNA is TGTGCCAGCAGTTTATTAGACTGGACAGACGGTAACGAGCAGTACTTC. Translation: CASSLLDWTDGNEQYF.

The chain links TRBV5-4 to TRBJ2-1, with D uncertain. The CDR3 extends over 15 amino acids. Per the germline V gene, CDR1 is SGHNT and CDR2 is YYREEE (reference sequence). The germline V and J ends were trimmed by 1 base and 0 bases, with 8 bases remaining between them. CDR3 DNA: TGTGCCAGCAGCTTGCCCTCCGGCTCCTACAATGAGCAGTTCTTC. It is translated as CASSLPSGSYNEQFF. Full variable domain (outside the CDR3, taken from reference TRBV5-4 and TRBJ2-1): ETGVTQSPTHLIKTRGQQVTLRCSSQSGHNTVSWYQQALGQGPQFIFQYYREEENGRGNFPPRFSGLQFPNYSSELNVNALELDDSALYLCASSLPSGSYNEQFFGPGTRLTVL.

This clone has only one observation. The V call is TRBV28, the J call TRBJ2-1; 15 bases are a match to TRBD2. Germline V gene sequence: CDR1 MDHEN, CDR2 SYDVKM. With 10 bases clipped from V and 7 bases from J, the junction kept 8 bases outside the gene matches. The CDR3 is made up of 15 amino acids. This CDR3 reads CATKGTSGRLNEQFF. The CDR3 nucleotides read TGTGCCACCAAAGGGACTAGCGGGAGGTTAAATGAGCAGTTCTTC. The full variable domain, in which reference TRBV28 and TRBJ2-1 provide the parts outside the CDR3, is DVKVTQSSRYLVKRTGEKVFLECVQDMDHENMFWYRQDPGLGLRLIYFSYDVKMKEKGDIPEGYSVSREKKERFSLILESASTNQTSMYLCATKGTSGRLNEQFFGPGTRLTVL.

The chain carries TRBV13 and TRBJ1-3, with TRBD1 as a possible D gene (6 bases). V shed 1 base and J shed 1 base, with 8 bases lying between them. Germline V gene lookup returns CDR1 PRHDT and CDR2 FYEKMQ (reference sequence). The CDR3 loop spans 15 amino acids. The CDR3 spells CASSLEGESGNTIYF. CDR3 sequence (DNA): TGTGCCAGCAGCTTAGAGGGGGAATCTGGAAACACCATATATTTT.

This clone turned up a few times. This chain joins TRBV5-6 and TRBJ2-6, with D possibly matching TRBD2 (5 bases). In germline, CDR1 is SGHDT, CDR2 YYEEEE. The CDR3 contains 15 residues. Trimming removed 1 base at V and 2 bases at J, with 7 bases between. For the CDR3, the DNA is TGTGCCAGCAGCTTGTCCGGGACTGGGGCCAACGTCCTGACTTTC. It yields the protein CASSLSGTGANVLTF.

The CDR3 DNA reads TGTGCCAGCAGCTTAAGGCCACGGGTCGATGGTACGCAGTATTTT. It is translated as CASSLRPRVDGTQYF. The rearrangement links TRBV7-8 to TRBJ2-3; the D is unclear. The V end lost 2 bases, the J end lost 8 bases, and 17 bases lay between the germline ends. This CDR3 contains 15 residues. Germline V CDR1 and CDR2: SGHVS, FQNEAQ.

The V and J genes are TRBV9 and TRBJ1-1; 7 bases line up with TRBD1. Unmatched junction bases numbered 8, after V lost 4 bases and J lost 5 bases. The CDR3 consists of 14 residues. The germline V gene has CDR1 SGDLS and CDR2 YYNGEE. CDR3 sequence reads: CASSPRQGRTEAFF. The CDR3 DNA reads TGTGCCAGCAGCCCCAGACAGGGAAGAACTGAAGCTTTCTTT.

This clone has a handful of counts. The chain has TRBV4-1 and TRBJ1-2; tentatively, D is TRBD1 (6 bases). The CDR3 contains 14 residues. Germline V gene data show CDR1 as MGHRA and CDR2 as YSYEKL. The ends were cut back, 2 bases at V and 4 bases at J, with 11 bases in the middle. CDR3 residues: CASSQQGWGYGYTF. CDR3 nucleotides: TGCGCCAGCAGCCAACAGGGGTGGGGCTATGGCTACACCTTC.